This T cell receptor (beta chain) was identified in a study of Graves' ophthalmopathy and Graves' hyperthyroidism. Findings of the study overall: Detection in blood was also observed for most expanded thyroid clonotypes above 0.001 frequency.

The CDR3 has 16 residues. V was clipped by 5 bases and J by 2 bases; unmatched bases: 9. Germline loops: CDR1 MNHNS, CDR2 SASEGT. CAS ≥3, NOSPECS ≥4, moderate-to-severe activity and duration under 3 months marked donors with ophthalmopathy. A diagnosis was made from clinical symptoms together with serum thyroxine, TRAb, thyroid ultrasound and orbital computed tomography. This clonotype was detected ten times or more. Antigen specificity is unknown. TCR beta CDR3 amplification used RNA transcripts. HTBI-primed first-round RT-PCR preceded second-round multiplex PCR. TCRdb recomputed calls from the multiplex PCR reads with MiXCR, one row per CDR3 protein. The repertoire holds hundreds of thousands of distinct CDR3 sequences, with around 15% as singletons.

Sample: blood. The sequence came from a young woman with Graves' ophthalmopathy. The chain combines TRBV6-1 with TRBJ1-1; 9 bases are shared with TRBD1. CDR3 coding DNA: TGTGCCAGCAGTCAACCCACAGGGGGCCACAACACTGAAGCTTTCTTT. This encodes CASSQPTGGHNTEAFF.